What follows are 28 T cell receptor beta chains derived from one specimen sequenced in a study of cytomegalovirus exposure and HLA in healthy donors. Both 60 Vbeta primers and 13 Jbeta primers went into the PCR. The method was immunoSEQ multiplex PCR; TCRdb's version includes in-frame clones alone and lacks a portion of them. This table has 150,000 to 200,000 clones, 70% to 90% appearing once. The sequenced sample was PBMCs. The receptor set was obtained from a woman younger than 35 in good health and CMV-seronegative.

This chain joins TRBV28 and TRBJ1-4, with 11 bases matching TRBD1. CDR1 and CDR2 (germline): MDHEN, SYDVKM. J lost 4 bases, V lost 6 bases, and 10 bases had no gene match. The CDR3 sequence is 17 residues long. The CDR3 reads CASRGLRDRGFNEKLFF. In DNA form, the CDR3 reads TGTGCCAGCAGGGGGCTTAGGGACAGGGGGTTTAATGAAAAACTGTTTTTT.

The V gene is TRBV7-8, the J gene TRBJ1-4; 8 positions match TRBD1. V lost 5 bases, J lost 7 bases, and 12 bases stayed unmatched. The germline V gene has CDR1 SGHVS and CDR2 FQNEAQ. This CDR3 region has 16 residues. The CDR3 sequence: CASSAQAGGAAEKLFF. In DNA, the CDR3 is TGTGCCAGCAGCGCTCAGGCAGGGGGCGCCGCTGAAAAACTGTTTTTT.

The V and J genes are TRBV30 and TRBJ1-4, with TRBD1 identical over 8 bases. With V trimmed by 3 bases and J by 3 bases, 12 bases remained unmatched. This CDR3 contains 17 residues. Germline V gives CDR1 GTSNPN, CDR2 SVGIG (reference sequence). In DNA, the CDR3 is TGTGCCTGGAGCCACCGGGGCAGGGGGCCATCTAATGAAAAACTGTTTTTT. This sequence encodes CAWSHRGRGPSNEKLFF. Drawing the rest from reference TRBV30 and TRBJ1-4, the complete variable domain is SQTIHQWPATLVQPVGSPLSLECTVEGTSNPNLYWYRQAAGRGLQLLFYSVGIGQISSEVPQNLSASRPQDRQFILSSKKLLLSDSGFYLCAWSHRGRGPSNEKLFFGSGTQLSVL.

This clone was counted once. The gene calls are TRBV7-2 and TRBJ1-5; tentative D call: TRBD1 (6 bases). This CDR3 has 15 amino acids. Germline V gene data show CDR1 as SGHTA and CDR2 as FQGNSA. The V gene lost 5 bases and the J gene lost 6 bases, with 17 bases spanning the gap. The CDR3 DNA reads TGTGCCAGCAGCCAGGGACACCGACTCTCTCAGCCCCAGCATTTT. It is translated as CASSQGHRLSQPQHF.

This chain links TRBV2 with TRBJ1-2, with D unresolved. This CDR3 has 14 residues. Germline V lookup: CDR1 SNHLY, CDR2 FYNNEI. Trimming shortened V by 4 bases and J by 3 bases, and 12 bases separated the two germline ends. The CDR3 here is CASSGLLPYYGYTF. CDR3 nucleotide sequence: TGTGCCAGCAGTGGTCTACTCCCTTACTATGGCTACACCTTC.

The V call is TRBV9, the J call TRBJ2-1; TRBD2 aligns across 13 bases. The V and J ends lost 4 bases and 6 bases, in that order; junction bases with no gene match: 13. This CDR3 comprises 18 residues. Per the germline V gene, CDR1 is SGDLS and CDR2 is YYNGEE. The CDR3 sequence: CASSPAIILAGGINEQFF. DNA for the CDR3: TGTGCCAGCAGCCCGGCGATAATACTAGCGGGAGGGATCAATGAGCAGTTCTTC.

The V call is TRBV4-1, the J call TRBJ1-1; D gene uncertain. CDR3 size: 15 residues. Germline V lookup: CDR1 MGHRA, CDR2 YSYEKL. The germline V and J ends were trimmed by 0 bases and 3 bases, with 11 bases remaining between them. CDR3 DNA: TGCGCCAGCAGCCAAGAAACGGTCCTGGACACTGAAGCTTTCTTT. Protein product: CASSQETVLDTEAFF.

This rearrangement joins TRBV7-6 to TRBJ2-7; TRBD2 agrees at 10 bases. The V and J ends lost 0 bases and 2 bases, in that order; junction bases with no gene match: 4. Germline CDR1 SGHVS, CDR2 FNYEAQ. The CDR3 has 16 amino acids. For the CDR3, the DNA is TGTGCCAGCAGCTTAGCGGGGCTAGCGGGGGCCTACGAGCAGTACTTC. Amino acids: CASSLAGLAGAYEQYF.

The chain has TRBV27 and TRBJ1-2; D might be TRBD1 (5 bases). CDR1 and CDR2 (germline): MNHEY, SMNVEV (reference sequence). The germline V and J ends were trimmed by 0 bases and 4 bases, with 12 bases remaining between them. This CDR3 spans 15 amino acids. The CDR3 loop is CASSLSGGRLYGYTF. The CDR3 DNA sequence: TGTGCCAGCAGTTTATCGGGGGGGAGACTCTATGGCTACACCTTC.

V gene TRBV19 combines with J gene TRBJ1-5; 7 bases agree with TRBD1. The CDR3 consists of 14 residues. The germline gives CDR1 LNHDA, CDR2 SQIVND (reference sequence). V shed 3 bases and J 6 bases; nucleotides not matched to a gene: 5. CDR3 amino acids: CASSIRGGGQPQHF. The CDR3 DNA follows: TGTGCCAGTAGTATCAGAGGGGGCGGTCAGCCCCAGCATTTT.

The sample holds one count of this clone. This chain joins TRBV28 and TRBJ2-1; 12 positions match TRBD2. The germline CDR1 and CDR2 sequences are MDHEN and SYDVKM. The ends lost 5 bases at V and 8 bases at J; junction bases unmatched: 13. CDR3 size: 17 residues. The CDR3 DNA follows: TGTGCCAGCAGTCCGGAGCTAGCGGGAGGGAGTGGGGATGAGCAGTTCTTC. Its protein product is CASSPELAGGSGDEQFF.

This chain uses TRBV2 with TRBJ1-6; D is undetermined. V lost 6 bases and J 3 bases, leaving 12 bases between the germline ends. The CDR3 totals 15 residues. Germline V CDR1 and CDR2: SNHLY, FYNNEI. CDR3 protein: CASSEMTLYNSPLHF. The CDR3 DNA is TGTGCCAGCAGCGAAATGACACTCTATAATTCACCCCTCCACTTT.

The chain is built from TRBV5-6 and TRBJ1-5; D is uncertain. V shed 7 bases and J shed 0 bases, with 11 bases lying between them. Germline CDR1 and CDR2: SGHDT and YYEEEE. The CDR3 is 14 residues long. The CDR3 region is CASSFFYSNQPQHF. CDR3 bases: TGTGCCAGCTCTTTTTTCTATAGCAATCAGCCCCAGCATTTT.

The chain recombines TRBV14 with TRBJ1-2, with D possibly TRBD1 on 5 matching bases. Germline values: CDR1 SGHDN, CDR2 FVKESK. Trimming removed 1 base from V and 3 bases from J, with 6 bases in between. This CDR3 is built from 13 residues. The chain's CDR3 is CASSQGQYYGYTF. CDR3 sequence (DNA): TGTGCCAGCAGCCAAGGACAGTACTATGGCTACACCTTC. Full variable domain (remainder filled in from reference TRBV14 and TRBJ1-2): EAGVTQFPSHSVIEKGQTVTLRCDPISGHDNLYWYRRVMGKEIKFLLHFVKESKQDESGMPNNRFLAERTGGTYSTLKVQPAELEDSGVYFCASSQGQYYGYTFGSGTRLTVV.

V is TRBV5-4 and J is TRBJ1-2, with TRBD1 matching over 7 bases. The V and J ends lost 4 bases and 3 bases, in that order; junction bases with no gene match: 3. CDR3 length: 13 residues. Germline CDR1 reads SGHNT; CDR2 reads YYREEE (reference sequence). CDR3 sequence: CASSTGTDYGYTF. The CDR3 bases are TGTGCCAGCAGCACCGGGACAGACTATGGCTACACCTTC.

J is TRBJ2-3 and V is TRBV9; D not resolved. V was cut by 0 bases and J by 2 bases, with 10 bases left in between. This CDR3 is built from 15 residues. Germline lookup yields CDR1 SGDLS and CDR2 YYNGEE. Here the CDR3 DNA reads TGTGCCAGCAGCGTAGGGCTAGTGGACACAGATACGCAGTATTTT. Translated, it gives CASSVGLVDTDTQYF.

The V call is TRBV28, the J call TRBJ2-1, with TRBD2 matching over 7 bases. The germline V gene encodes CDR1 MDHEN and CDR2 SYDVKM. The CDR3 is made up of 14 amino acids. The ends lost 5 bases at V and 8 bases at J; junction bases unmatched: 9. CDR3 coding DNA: TGTGCCAGCAGTCGCCCGACTAGCTTTCATGAGCAGTTCTTC. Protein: CASSRPTSFHEQFF.

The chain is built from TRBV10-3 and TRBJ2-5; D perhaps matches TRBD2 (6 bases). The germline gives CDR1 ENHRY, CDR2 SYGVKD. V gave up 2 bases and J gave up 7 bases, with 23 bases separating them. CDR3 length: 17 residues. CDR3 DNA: TGTGCCATCAGTGAGCCGGAGGGCCCCTCTTCGAAAAGGACCCAGTACTTC. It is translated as CAISEPEGPSSKRTQYF.

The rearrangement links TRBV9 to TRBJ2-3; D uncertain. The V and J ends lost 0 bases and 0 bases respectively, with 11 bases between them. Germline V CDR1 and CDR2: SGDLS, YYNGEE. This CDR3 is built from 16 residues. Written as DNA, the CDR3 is TGTGCCAGCAGCGTAGGTGGGCAGGCGAGCACAGATACGCAGTATTTT. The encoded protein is CASSVGGQASTDTQYF.

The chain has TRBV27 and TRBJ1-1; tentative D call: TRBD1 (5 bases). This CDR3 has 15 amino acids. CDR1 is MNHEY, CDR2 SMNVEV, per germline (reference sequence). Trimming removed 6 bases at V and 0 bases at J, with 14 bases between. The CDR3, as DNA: TGTGCCAGCAGGCTTGCGATGGGGCTGAACACTGAAGCTTTCTTT. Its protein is CASRLAMGLNTEAFF.

Here the CDR3 DNA reads TGTGCCAGCAAAACCGGGCAGCGGAATAATTCACCCCTCCACTTT. It codes for CASKTGQRNNSPLHF. V usage is TRBV6-6 and J usage is TRBJ1-6; D not resolved. CDR3 length: 15 amino acids. CDR1 and CDR2 from the germline V gene are MNHNY and SVGAGI (reference sequence). The germline V and J ends were trimmed by 7 bases and 5 bases, with 15 bases remaining between them.

The CDR3 coding sequence is TGCGCCAGCAGTTTGTACAGTGAATATAGCAATCAGCCCCAGCATTTT. The encoded protein is CASSLYSEYSNQPQHF. V usage is TRBV5-1 and J usage is TRBJ1-5; no clear D. V lost 5 bases and J lost 0, with 15 bases in between. This CDR3 is 16 amino acids long. CDR1 and CDR2 (germline): SGHRS, YFSETQ.

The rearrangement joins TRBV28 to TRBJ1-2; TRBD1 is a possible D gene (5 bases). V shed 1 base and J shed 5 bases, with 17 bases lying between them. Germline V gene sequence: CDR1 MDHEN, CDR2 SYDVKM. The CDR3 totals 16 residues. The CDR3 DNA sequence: TGTGCCAGCAGTTTATATCCGGTGGGGGGTTCTTATGGCTACACCTTC. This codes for CASSLYPVGGSYGYTF.

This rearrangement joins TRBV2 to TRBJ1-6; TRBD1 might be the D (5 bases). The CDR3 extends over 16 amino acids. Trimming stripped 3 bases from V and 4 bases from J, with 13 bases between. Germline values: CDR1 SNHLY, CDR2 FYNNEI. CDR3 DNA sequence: TGTGCCAGCAGTGACCTGGGGCCACCTTATAATTCACCCCTCCACTTT. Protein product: CASSDLGPPYNSPLHF.

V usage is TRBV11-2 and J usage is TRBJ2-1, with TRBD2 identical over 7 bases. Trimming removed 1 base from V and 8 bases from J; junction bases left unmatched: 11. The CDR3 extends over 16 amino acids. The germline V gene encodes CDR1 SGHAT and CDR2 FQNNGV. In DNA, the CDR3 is TGTGCCAGCAGCTTAGTATTCTGGGGAGGGTTCGATGAGCAGTTCTTC. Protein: CASSLVFWGGFDEQFF.

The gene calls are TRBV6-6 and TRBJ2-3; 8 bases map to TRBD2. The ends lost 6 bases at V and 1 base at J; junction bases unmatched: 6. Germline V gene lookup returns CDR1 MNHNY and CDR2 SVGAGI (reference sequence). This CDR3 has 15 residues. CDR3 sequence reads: CASSPRGGGTDTQYF. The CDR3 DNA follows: TGTGCCAGCAGCCCCCGGGGGGGCGGCACAGATACGCAGTATTTT.

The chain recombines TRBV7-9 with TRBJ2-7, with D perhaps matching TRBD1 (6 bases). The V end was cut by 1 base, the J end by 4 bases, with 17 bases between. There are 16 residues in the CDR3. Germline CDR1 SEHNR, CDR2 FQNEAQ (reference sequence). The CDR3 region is CASSLVVGQGRYEQYF. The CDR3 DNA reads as TGTGCCAGCAGCTTAGTTGTTGGGCAGGGGCGATACGAGCAGTACTTC.

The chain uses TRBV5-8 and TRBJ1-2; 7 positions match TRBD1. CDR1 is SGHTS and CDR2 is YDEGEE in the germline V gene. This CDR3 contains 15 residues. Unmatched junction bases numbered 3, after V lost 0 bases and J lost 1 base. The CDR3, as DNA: TGTGCCAGCAGCTTGGTTGACAGGGTTAACTATGGCTACACCTTC. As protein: CASSLVDRVNYGYTF.